Listed below are T cell receptor beta chains from one sample, sequenced in a study of blood T cell repertoires in COVID-19. Generated by immunoSEQ multiplex PCR, the TCRdb table keeps only in-frame clones and is missing some. The sample lists some 190,000 clones; 76% were seen once. The specimen sequenced was PBMCs or T cells enriched from blood (not recorded which). The receptors here all came from a woman aged 45-60 years with acute COVID-19. Each CDR3 is given without its conserved first and last residue. Clone size, where shown, is once, few, many, or a class for clones that have expanded.

V	J	size	CDR3
TRBV9	TRBJ1-4	few	ASSVTGRNEKLF
TRBV29-1	TRBJ1-1	NA	SGVWGNTEAF
TRBV3-1/TRBV3-2	TRBJ2-2	few	ASSPRGTGELF
TRBV4-1	TRBJ1-5	NA	ASSQAGQGSNQPQH
TRBV7-7	TRBJ2-5	NA	ASSLGTVPEETQY
TRBV3-1/TRBV3-2	TRBJ2-3	NA	ASSPAGTGTNY
TRBV2	TRBJ2-1	NA	ASSEGWASYNEQF
TRBV18	TRBJ1-6	NA	ASSPLRETNSPLH
TRBV6-5	TRBJ1-1	NA	ASSSKAGNTEAF
TRBV7-2	TRBJ2-3	NA	ASSLVRSTDTQY
TRBV6-4	TRBJ1-2	NA	ASSRDTLKGYGYT
TRBV24-1	TRBJ1-4	NA	ATSDPGEKLF
TRBV2	TRBJ2-3	NA	ASSVAGGGTDTQY
TRBV7-9	TRBJ1-6	NA	ASSLSPVNSPLH
TRBV7-8	TRBJ1-2	NA	ASSLARSFYGYT
TRBV11-2	TRBJ2-5	NA	ASSRDRVPETQY
TRBV10-3	TRBJ1-1	NA	ATRGQEMTEAF
TRBV3-1/TRBV3-2	TRBJ2-5	NA	ASSQVRGEETQY
TRBV6-1	TRBJ1-1	medium-sized	ASSEGDSGTEAF
TRBV6-5	TRBJ2-1	many	ASSYASSYNEQF
TRBV19	TRBJ2-1	NA	ASSTVTGTHNEQF
TRBV11-2	TRBJ2-1	NA	ASSLYGRGGEQF
TRBV24-1	TRBJ1-2	NA	ATSDLVGGYT
TRBV12-3/TRBV12-4	TRBJ2-5	NA	AGQGDGETQY
TRBV7-9	TRBJ1-3	once	ASSSSGQGWSGNTIY
TRBV28	TRBJ1-5	NA	ASSLFYSGGRPQH
TRBV6-5	TRBJ1-5	NA	ASSDSGGNQPQH
TRBV28	TRBJ2-1	NA	ASSQDRSSYNEQF
TRBV2	TRBJ2-1	few	ASSDQRGGLEQF
TRBV24-1	TRBJ1-2	few	ATSDTGTGYGYT
TRBV28	TRBJ1-5	few	ASSDRVGNQPQH
TRBV2	TRBJ2-5	NA	ASSEPGWQGDQETQY
TRBV25-1	TRBJ1-5	NA	ASAGPGNQPQH
TRBV18	TRBJ1-1	once	ASSPRNTEAF
TRBV12-3/TRBV12-4	TRBJ1-2	NA	ASSLTASYGYT
TRBV7-9	TRBJ2-3	once	ASSLAPGTSGGADTQY